This T cell receptor (beta chain) was sequenced for a study of T cell responses to AZD1222 COVID-19 vaccine. Study at large: Pooling was applied to second doses at about 4 or about 12 weeks. Study conclusions and caveats: With dominance at 160-218 and 743-854, vaccine-associated CD4 TCRs spanned spike.

TCRdb's table, derived via immunoSEQ multiplex PCR, lists solely in-frame clones and lacks some. The table includes some 100,000 clones, just over 85% detected once. Worth noting for this clone: Antigen unknown.

The CDR3 is made up of 12 amino acids. Per the germline V gene, CDR1 is SGHNT and CDR2 is YYREEE (reference sequence). Trimming left V 2 bases short and J 16 bases short, with 16 bases between. The rearrangement joins TRBV5-4 to TRBJ1-5; D is perhaps TRBD1 (5 bases). This clonotype was sampled from an adult in good health. This specimen was peripheral blood, taken on day 0 of AZD1222 vaccination. The CDR3: CASSFDRSELHF. DNA for the CDR3: TGTGCCAGCAGCTTTGACAGATCGGAGTTACATTTT.